Below, one T cell receptor beta chain is given with its context. The antigen is not known. This entry belongs to a study of monozygotic twins with cystic fibrosis. Study findings and constraints: The repertoire was suggested to be naive-dominated, clonality median roughly 0.0093. Nucleotide-identical clonotype sharing was significantly higher within monozygotic CF twin pairs than between unrelated CF individuals.

Clones were read by immunoSEQ multiplex PCR, and TCRdb kept only the in-frame ones, dropping some. The sample includes about 7,500 clones, 94% of them seen just once. The CDR3 consists of 17 residues. V was pared by 2 bases and J by 8 bases, with 14 bases of the junction left unmatched. The germline V gene has CDR1 SGHTA and CDR2 FQGTGA. Sequencing was performed on blood. The sequence came from a boy aged 2 to 10 with cystic fibrosis. V and J are TRBV7-3 and TRBJ1-4, with 7 bases that match TRBD1. This CDR3 is CASSLFVGRDRGEKLFF. The CDR3 region has the DNA TGTGCCAGCAGCTTATTTGTAGGGCGGGACAGAGGAGAAAAACTGTTTTTT. Together with reference TRBV7-3 and TRBJ1-4, the CDR3 gives the full variable domain: GAGVSQTPSNKVTEKGKYVELRCDPISGHTALYWYRQSLGQGPEFLIYFQGTGAADDSGLPNDRFFAVRPEGSVSTLKIQRTERGDSAVYLCASSLFVGRDRGEKLFFGSGTQLSVL.